This T cell receptor (beta chain) was captured by sequencing in a study of blood T cell repertoires in COVID-19. Study details: Samples taken during acute and convalescent COVID-19 were collected in the United States, Italy and Spain.

In regard to this clone: A junction end diverges from the germline sequence, so it may reflect a read error.

Authors' methods: Amplification with reference gene primers provided the estimates of nucleated cell counts. Method: immunoSEQ multiplex PCR; TCRdb's copy keeps in-frame clones and lacks some. V and J calls plus clone size are reproduced from that table; the DNA served to infer D and trimming. This sample has roughly 200,000 clones, with more than 75% found just once. The germline CDR1 and CDR2 sequences are SNHLY and FYNNEI. The CDR3 is made up of 14 amino acids. The clonotype originates from a woman between 45 and 65 years old with active or convalescent COVID-19. The sample taken for sequencing was peripheral blood. This sequence joins TRBV2 and TRBJ1-1; D possibly corresponds to TRBD1 (6 bases). CDR3 coding DNA: TGTGCCGGCAGATCGGTCAGGGGGAACACTGAAGCTTTCTTT. This gives the protein CAGRSVRGNTEAFF.